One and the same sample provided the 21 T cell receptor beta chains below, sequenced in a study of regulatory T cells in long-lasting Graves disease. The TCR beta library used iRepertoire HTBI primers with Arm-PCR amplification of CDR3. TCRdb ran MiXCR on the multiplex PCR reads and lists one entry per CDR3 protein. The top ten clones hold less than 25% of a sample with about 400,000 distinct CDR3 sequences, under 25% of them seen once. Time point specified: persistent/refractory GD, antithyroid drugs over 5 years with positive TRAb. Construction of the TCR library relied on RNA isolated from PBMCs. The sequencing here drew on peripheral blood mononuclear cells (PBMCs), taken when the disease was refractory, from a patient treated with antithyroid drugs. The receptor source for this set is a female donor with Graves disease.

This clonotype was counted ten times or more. The CDR3 DNA follows: TGTGCCAGCTGGGACGGACCGGGGACTGAAGCTTTCTTT. Translating gives CASWDGPGTEAFF. The chain is built from TRBV6-1 and TRBJ1-1; possibly TRBD1 for D (5 bases). Trimming shortened V by 8 bases and J by 5 bases, and 15 bases separated the two germline ends. This CDR3 is 13 amino acids long. Germline V CDR1 and CDR2: MNHNS, SASEGT.

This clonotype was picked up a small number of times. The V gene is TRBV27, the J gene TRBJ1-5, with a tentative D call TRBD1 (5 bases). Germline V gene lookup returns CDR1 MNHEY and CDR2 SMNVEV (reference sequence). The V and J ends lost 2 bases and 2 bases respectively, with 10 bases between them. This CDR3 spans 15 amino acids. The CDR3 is CASSLTGSGNQPQHF. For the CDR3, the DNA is TGTGCCAGCAGTTTAACAGGATCTGGCAATCAGCCCCAGCATTTT.

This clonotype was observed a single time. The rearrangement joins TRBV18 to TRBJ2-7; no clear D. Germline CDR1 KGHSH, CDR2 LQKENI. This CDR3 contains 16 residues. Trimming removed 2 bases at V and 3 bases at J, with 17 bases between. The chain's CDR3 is CASSPLVQALFYEQYF. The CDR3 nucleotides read TGTGCCAGCTCACCATTAGTTCAGGCCCTCTTCTACGAGCAGTACTTC.

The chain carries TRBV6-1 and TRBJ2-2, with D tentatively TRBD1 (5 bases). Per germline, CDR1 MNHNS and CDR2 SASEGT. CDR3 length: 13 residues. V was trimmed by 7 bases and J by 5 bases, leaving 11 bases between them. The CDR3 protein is CASTQGHTGELFF. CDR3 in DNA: TGTGCCAGCACCCAGGGTCATACCGGGGAGCTGTTTTTT.

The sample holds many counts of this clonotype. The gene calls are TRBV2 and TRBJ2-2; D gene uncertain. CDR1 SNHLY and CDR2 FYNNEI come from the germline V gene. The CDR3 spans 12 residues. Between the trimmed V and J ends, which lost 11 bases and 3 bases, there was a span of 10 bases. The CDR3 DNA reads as TGTGCCGGAAGGAAGGACACCGGGGAGCTGTTTTTT. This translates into CAGRKDTGELFF.

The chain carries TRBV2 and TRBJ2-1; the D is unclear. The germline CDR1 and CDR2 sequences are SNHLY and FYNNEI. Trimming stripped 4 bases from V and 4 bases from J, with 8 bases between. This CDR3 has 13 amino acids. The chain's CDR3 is CASSVGPYNEQFF. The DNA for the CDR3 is TGTGCCAGCAGTGTAGGTCCATACAATGAGCAGTTCTTC.

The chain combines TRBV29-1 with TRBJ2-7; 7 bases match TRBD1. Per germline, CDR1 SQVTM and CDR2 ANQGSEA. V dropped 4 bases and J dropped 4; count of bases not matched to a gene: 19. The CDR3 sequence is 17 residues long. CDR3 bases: TGCAGCGTTGCCCAAGAGTTCCAGGGGGAAACAAGTTACGAGCAGTACTTC. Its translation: CSVAQEFQGETSYEQYF.

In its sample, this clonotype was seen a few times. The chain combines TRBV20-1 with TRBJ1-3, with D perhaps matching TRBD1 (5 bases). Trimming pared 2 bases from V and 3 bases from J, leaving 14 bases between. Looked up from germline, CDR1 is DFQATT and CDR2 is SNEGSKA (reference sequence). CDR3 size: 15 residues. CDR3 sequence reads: CSARLHQGFGNTIYF. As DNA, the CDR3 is TGCAGTGCTAGATTACATCAGGGCTTTGGAAACACCATATATTTT.

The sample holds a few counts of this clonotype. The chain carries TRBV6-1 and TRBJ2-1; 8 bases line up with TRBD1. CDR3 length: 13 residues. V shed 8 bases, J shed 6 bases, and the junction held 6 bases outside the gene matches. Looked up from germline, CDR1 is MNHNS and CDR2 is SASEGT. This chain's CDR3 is CASLRQGSNEQFF. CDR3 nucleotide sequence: TGTGCCAGCCTGCGACAGGGGAGCAATGAGCAGTTCTTC.

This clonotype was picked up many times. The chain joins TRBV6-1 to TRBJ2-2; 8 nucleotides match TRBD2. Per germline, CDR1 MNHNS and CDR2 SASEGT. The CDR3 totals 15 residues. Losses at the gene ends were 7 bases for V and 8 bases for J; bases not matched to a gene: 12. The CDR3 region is CASTLISGTSGELFF. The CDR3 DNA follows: TGTGCCAGCACCCTGATTAGCGGGACGTCAGGGGAGCTGTTTTTT.

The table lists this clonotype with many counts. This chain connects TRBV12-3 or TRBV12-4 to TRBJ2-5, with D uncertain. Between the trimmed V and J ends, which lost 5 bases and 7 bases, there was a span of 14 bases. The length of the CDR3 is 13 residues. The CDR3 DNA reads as TGTGCCAGCAGTCGCGCCCATCCGGGGACCCAGTACTTC. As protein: CASSRAHPGTQYF.

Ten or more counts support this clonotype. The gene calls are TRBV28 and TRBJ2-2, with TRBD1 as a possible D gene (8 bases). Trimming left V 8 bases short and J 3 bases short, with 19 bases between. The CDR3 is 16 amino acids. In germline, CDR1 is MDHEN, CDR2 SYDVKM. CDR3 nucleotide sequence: TGTGCCAGCTTTTTGGGGGGGACAGGAGACACCGGGGAGCTGTTTTTT. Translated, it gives CASFLGGTGDTGELFF.

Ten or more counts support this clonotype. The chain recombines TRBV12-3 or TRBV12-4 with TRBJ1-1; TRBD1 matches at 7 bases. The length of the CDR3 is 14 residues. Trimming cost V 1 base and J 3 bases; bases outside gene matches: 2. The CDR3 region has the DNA TGTGCCAGCAGTTTAGAAACAGGGGACACTGAAGCTTTCTTT. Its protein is CASSLETGDTEAFF.

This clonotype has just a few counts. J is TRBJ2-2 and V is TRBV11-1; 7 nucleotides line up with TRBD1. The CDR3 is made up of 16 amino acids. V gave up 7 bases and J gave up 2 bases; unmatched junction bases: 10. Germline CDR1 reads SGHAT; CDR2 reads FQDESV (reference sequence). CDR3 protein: CASNHGQVENTGELFF. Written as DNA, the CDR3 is TGTGCCAGCAACCACGGACAGGTCGAAAACACCGGGGAGCTGTTTTTT.

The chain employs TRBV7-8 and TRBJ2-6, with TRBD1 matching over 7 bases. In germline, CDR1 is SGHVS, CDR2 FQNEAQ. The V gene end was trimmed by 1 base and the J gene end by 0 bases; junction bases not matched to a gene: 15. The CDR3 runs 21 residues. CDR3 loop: CASSLGKPGQNLRSGANVLTF. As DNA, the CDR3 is TGTGCCAGCAGCTTAGGAAAACCGGGACAGAACCTACGCTCTGGGGCCAACGTCCTGACTTTC.

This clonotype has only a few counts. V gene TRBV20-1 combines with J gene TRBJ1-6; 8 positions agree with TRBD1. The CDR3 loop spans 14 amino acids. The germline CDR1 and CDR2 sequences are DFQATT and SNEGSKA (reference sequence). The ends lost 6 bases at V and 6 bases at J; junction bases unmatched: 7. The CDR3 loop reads CSAPSDRGNSPLHF. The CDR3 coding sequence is TGCAGTGCGCCTAGTGACAGGGGTAATTCACCCCTCCACTTT.

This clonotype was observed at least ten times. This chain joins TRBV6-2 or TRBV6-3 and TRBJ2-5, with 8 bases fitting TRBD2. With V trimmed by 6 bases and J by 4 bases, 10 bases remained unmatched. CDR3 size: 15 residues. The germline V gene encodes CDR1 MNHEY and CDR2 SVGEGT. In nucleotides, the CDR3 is TGTGCCAGCAGCCCCTCGCGGGGGGTAGGAGAGACCCAGTACTTC. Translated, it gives CASSPSRGVGETQYF.

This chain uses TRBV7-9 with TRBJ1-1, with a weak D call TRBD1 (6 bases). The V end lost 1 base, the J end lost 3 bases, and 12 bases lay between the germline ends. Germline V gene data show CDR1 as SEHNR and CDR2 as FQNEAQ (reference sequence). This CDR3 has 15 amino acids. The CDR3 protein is CASSLGGQGHTEAFF. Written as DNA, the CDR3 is TGTGCCAGCAGCTTAGGAGGGCAGGGGCACACTGAAGCTTTCTTT.

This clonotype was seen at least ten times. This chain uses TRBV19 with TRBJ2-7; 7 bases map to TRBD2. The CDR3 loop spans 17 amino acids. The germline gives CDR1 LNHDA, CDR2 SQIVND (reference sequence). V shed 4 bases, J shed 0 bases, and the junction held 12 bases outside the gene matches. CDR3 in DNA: TGTGCCAGTAGTACGGTCCTCCGGGACTACATCTCCTACGAGCAGTACTTC. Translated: CASSTVLRDYISYEQYF.

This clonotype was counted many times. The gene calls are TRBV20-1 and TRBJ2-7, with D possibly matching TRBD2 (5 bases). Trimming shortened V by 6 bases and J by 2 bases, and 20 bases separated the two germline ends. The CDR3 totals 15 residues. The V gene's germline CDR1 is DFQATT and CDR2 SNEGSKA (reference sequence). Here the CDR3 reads CSAKGLRGTPYEQYF. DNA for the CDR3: TGCAGTGCCAAGGGCCTCCGGGGTACACCCTACGAGCAGTACTTC.

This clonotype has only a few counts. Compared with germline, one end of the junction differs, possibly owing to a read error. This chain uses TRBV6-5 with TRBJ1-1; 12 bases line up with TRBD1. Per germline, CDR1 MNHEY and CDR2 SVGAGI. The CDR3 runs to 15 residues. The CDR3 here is CASSYSGQGAFEAFF. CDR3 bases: TGTGCCAGCAGTTACTCGGGACAGGGGGCATTTGAAGCCTTCTTT.